The source of this T cell receptor (beta chain) is a study of identifying expanded T cells in peripheral blood. Study-wide findings and caveats: Across healthy donors, higher total template counts meant significantly greater approximately two-week count variance.

As for this clone: Its antigen remains unidentified.

Trimming removed 5 bases from V and 3 bases from J; junction bases left unmatched: 3. CDR3 size: 16 residues. Germline V CDR1 and CDR2: SGHTA, FQGTGA. Some clones are missing from TCRdb's copy, which holds only in-frame ones; the method was immunoSEQ multiplex PCR. The sample includes about 98,000 clones, approximately 90% of them seen just once. The chain has TRBV7-3 and TRBJ2-5; 16 nucleotides line up with TRBD2. The sequencing input was blood. The source of this sequence is a person aged 18-70 years in good health. In DNA form, the CDR3 reads TGTGCCAGCAGCCAGGGACTAGCGGGAGGGGAAGAGACCCAGTACTTC. It codes for CASSQGLAGGEETQYF.